These 23 T cell receptor beta chains share one sample of origin, sequenced in a study of shared clonotypes between healthy human individuals. CD45RO-negative cells were positively selected for CCR7, leaving out terminally differentiated effector memory CD45RA+ cells. Using immunoSEQ multiplex PCR, the repertoire was profiled, and TCRdb retains in-frame clones only, with some absent. Among about 680,000 clones listed, 90% to 95% were seen once. Sequencing was performed on naive CD8+ T cells sorted from blood. Source of these receptors: a man aged 25-40 years in good health.

V is TRBV7-8 and J is TRBJ2-7; 7 bases match TRBD1. Germline assignment: CDR1 SGHVS and CDR2 FQNEAQ. This CDR3 contains 16 residues. With V trimmed by 1 base and J by 2 bases, 8 bases remained unmatched. Here the CDR3 DNA reads TGTGCCAGCAGCTTAGAACAGGGGATTACTACCTACGAGCAGTACTTC. Its protein product is CASSLEQGITTYEQYF.

V gene TRBV28 combines with J gene TRBJ2-1, with D possibly being TRBD1 (5 bases). This CDR3 contains 14 residues. V was shortened by 5 bases and J by 5 bases, with 13 bases between the two germline ends. CDR1 and CDR2 (germline): MDHEN, SYDVKM. The CDR3 here is CASSPQGSHNEQFF. The CDR3 bases are TGTGCCAGCAGTCCCCAGGGTTCACACAATGAGCAGTTCTTC. The full variable domain, rest sourced from reference TRBV28 and TRBJ2-1, is DVKVTQSSRYLVKRTGEKVFLECVQDMDHENMFWYRQDPGLGLRLIYFSYDVKMKEKGDIPEGYSVSREKKERFSLILESASTNQTSMYLCASSPQGSHNEQFFGPGTRLTVL.

The chain is built from TRBV27 and TRBJ2-1, with TRBD1 matching over 7 bases. The CDR3 sequence is 15 residues long. J gave up 7 bases and V 2 bases, and 8 bases lay outside the gene matches. CDR1 and CDR2 from the germline V gene are MNHEY and SMNVEV (reference sequence). CDR3 residues: CASSLAQGVGNEQFF. The DNA for the CDR3 is TGTGCCAGCAGTTTAGCTCAGGGGGTAGGGAATGAGCAGTTCTTC.

V is TRBV7-9 and J is TRBJ2-3, with 9 bases that match TRBD1. V was clipped by 5 bases and J by 15 bases; unmatched bases: 12. The germline CDR1 and CDR2 sequences are SEHNR and FQNEAQ (reference sequence). The CDR3 extends over 13 amino acids. The CDR3 DNA sequence: TGTGCCAGCAGCGCCCCGCGAGGGACAGGGAGTTATTTT. This translates into CASSAPRGTGSYF. Supplemented by reference TRBV7-9 and TRBJ2-3, the full variable domain reads DTGVSQNPRHKITKRGQNVTFRCDPISEHNRLYWYRQTLGQGPEFLTYFQNEAQLEKSRLLSDRFSAERPKGSFSTLEIQRTEQGDSAMYLCASSAPRGTGSYFGPGTRLTVL.

V and J are TRBV18 and TRBJ2-7; 7 bases match TRBD1. Germline loops: CDR1 KGHSH, CDR2 LQKENI. With 0 bases clipped from V and 6 bases from J, the junction kept 8 bases outside the gene matches. The CDR3 length is 15 residues. The CDR3 coding sequence is TGTGCCAGCTCACCACCCGACAGGGTAGTTGGCGAGCAGTACTTC. Its protein is CASSPPDRVVGEQYF.

The chain has TRBV5-1 and TRBJ2-7; TRBD1 matches 8 bases. The CDR3 is made up of 14 amino acids. Germline CDR1 and CDR2: SGHRS and YFSETQ. V gave up 1 base and J gave up 2 bases; unmatched junction bases: 2. The CDR3 nucleotides read TGCGCCAGCAGCTTGAAACAGGGGGCCTACGAGCAGTACTTC. Its translation: CASSLKQGAYEQYF.

The rearrangement uses TRBV4-2 and TRBJ2-7, with a tentative D call TRBD2 (7 bases). V lost 2 bases to trimming and J lost 0 bases, with 17 bases between them. This CDR3 spans 17 amino acids. Per germline, CDR1 LGHNA and CDR2 YNFKEQ. The CDR3 region has the DNA TGTGCCAGCAGCCAACTGGCGTCCGGGGGGCTCTCCTACGAGCAGTACTTC. Encoded protein: CASSQLASGGLSYEQYF.

The V call is TRBV10-3, the J call TRBJ2-3; D is unclear. Trimming shortened V by 10 bases and J by 0 bases, and 11 bases separated the two germline ends. This CDR3 has 13 residues. The germline V gene has CDR1 ENHRY and CDR2 SYGVKD. CDR3 region: CATLNPSTDTQYF. CDR3 nucleotides: TGTGCCACCCTCAACCCAAGCACAGATACGCAGTATTTT.

Remarks on this clone: Other DNA sequences of this sample code for an identical CDR3. The V and J genes are TRBV6-6 and TRBJ2-7; TRBD1 matches at 8 bases. This CDR3 spans 14 amino acids. J was trimmed by 4 bases and V by 0 bases; bases with no gene match: 2. Germline values: CDR1 MNHNY, CDR2 SVGAGI (reference sequence). The CDR3 loop is CASSYSQGAYEQYF. In DNA form, the CDR3 reads TGTGCCAGCAGTTACTCGCAGGGGGCGTACGAGCAGTACTTC.

The chain employs TRBV19 and TRBJ1-2; 7 nucleotides align to TRBD1. CDR3 size: 17 residues. Losses at the gene ends were 0 bases for V and 8 bases for J; bases not matched to a gene: 15. Germline CDR1 LNHDA, CDR2 SQIVND (reference sequence). The CDR3 here is CASSIDRLGQGVSGYTF. CDR3 bases: TGTGCCAGTAGTATAGATCGTTTGGGGCAGGGGGTATCCGGCTACACCTTC.

The chain uses TRBV27 and TRBJ1-1; no firm D call. Germline CDR1 MNHEY, CDR2 SMNVEV (reference sequence). V was clipped by 5 bases and J by 2 bases, with 9 bases between them. The CDR3 length is 13 residues. CDR3 loop: CASSVQRNTEAFF. The CDR3 nucleotides read TGTGCCAGCAGTGTTCAGAGAAACACTGAAGCTTTCTTT.

The chain combines TRBV4-1 with TRBJ2-3; 7 bases agree with TRBD2. The trim removed 0 bases at V and 5 bases at J, leaving 8 bases unmatched. Germline lookup yields CDR1 MGHRA and CDR2 YSYEKL. The CDR3 extends over 16 amino acids. CDR3 bases: TGCGCCAGCAGCCAAGATGGTCCGGGAGGAGGAGATACGCAGTATTTT. Its protein product is CASSQDGPGGGDTQYF.

The rearrangement uses TRBV29-1 and TRBJ1-1; D perhaps matches TRBD1 (5 bases). The CDR3 covers 14 residues. Trimming took off 5 bases at V and 4 bases at J, with 17 bases between the two ends. Germline V gene sequence: CDR1 SQVTM, CDR2 ANQGSEA. The CDR3 coding sequence is TGCAGCGTTTGTATTCCGGGACGGGGCACTGAAGCTTTCTTT. Its translation: CSVCIPGRGTEAFF. The full variable domain, with the rest looked up from reference TRBV29-1 and TRBJ1-1, is SAVISQKPSRDICQRGTSLTIQCQVDSQVTMMFWYRQQPGQSLTLIATANQGSEATYESGFVIDKFPISRPNLTFSTLTVSNMSPEDSSIYLCSVCIPGRGTEAFFGQGTRLTVV.

This clone is a singleton in its sample. The V call is TRBV11-2, the J call TRBJ1-1; D unclear. CDR3 length: 11 residues. V lost 3 bases to trimming and J lost 6 bases, with 5 bases between them. Germline lookup yields CDR1 SGHAT and CDR2 FQNNGV. The CDR3 sequence is CASSLMAEAFF. The CDR3 nucleotides read TGTGCCAGCAGCTTGATGGCTGAAGCTTTCTTT.

The gene calls are TRBV7-9 and TRBJ2-1; 13 nucleotides align to TRBD2. This CDR3 is built from 19 residues. The junction had 15 bases not matched to a gene; V was cut back by 4 bases and J by 6 bases. Germline-derived CDR1 and CDR2 are SEHNR and FQNEAQ (reference sequence). CDR3 bases: TGTGCCAGCAGCTCCCCGGGACTAGCGGGACCCACCTTCGTCAATGAGCAGTTCTTC. Translating it yields CASSSPGLAGPTFVNEQFF.

The chain has TRBV13 and TRBJ2-1, with 7 bases matching TRBD2. Looked up from germline, CDR1 is PRHDT and CDR2 is FYEKMQ (reference sequence). The CDR3 totals 15 residues. V trimming: 1 base; J trimming: 7 bases; junction bases outside the gene matches: 7. CDR3 loop: CASSLAGGYTNEQFF. The CDR3 DNA follows: TGTGCCAGCAGCTTAGCGGGAGGCTACACGAATGAGCAGTTCTTC.

This clone was picked up one time. In the same sample, other DNA sequences code for this CDR3. This sequence joins TRBV30 and TRBJ1-5; possible D gene TRBD1, 6 bases. The V and J ends lost 0 bases and 7 bases respectively, with 7 bases between them. The CDR3 is 12 amino acids. Germline V gene sequence: CDR1 GTSNPN, CDR2 SVGIG (reference sequence). This chain's CDR3 is CAWSVGGQPQHF. The DNA for the CDR3 is TGTGCCTGGAGTGTAGGGGGGCAGCCCCAGCATTTT.

On this clone itself: This same CDR3 is encoded by further DNA sequences in the sample. The chain is built from TRBV29-1 and TRBJ2-3; 9 nucleotides align to TRBD1. J gave up 3 bases and V 3 bases, and 4 bases lay outside the gene matches. Germline lookup yields CDR1 SQVTM and CDR2 ANQGSEA. The CDR3 has 14 residues. The CDR3 protein is CSVDGDRETDTQYF. Here the CDR3 DNA reads TGCAGCGTTGATGGGGACAGGGAAACAGATACGCAGTATTTT.

This chain connects TRBV2 to TRBJ1-1, with unresolved D. The CDR3 has 11 residues. Germline V gives CDR1 SNHLY, CDR2 FYNNEI. The CDR3 loop is CAIRGNTEAFF. As DNA, the CDR3 is TGTGCTATACGGGGGAACACTGAAGCTTTCTTT.

The chain carries TRBV10-3 and TRBJ2-7; 12 bases match TRBD1. The CDR3 loop spans 15 amino acids. CDR1 is ENHRY and CDR2 is SYGVKD in the germline V gene. Trimming took 2 bases from V and 6 from J; bases not matched to a gene: 5. The CDR3 nucleotides read TGTGCCATCAGTGAGCTGGGACAGGGGGCATTCGAGCAGTACTTC. Residues: CAISELGQGAFEQYF.

This clone is a singleton in its sample. This chain links TRBV4-1 with TRBJ2-7; D is undetermined. CDR1 and CDR2 (germline): MGHRA, YSYEKL. This CDR3 comprises 14 residues. Deletions cut 4 bases from V and 5 bases from J, with 15 bases between. This CDR3 reads CASSRAAGSDEQYF. The CDR3 coding sequence is TGCGCCAGCAGCCGCGCCGCAGGCTCGGACGAGCAGTACTTC.

In this sample, this clone turned up once. The chain carries TRBV27 and TRBJ1-1, with TRBD1 as a possible D gene (5 bases). Germline V gene lookup returns CDR1 MNHEY and CDR2 SMNVEV (reference sequence). Trimming took 0 bases from V and 0 from J, leaving 8 bases between them. This CDR3 is 15 amino acids long. In nucleotides, the CDR3 is TGTGCCAGCAGTTTATCGACAGAATTGAACACTGAAGCTTTCTTT. It yields the protein CASSLSTELNTEAFF.

CDR3 loop: CASSHGLAGAPSTDTQYF. CDR3 bases: TGTGCCAGCAGCCATGGACTAGCGGGAGCCCCTAGCACAGATACGCAGTATTTT. This rearrangement joins TRBV5-5 to TRBJ2-3; TRBD2 aligns across 13 bases. J lost 0 bases, V lost 4 bases, and 8 bases had no gene match. The CDR3 consists of 18 residues. Per the germline V gene, CDR1 is SGHKS and CDR2 is YYEKEE (reference sequence). Full variable domain (remainder filled in from reference TRBV5-5 and TRBJ2-3): DAGVTQSPTHLIKTRGQQVTLRCSPISGHKSVSWYQQVLGQGPQFIFQYYEKEERGRGNFPDRFSARQFPNYSSELNVNALLLGDSALYLCASSHGLAGAPSTDTQYFGPGTRLTVL.